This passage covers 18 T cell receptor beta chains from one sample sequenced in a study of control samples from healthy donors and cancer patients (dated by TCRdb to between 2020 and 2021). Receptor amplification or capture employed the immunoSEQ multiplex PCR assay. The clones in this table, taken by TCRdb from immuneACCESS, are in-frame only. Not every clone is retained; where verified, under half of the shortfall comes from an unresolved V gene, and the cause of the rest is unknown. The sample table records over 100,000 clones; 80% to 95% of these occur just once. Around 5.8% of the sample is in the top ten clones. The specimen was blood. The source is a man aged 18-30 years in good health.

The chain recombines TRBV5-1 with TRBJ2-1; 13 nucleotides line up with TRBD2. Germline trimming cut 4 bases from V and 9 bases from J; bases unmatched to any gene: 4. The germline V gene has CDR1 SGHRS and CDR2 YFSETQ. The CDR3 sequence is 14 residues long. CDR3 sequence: CASSLGLAGPEQFF. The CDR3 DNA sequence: TGCGCCAGCAGCCTGGGACTAGCGGGGCCTGAGCAGTTCTTC.

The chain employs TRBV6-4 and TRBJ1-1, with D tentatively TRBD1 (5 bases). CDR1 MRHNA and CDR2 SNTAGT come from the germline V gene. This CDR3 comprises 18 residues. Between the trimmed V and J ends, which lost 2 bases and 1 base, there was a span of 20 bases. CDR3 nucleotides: TGTGCCAGCAGTGACCCAACCACCGTACAGGACCAGAACACTGAAGCTTTCTTT. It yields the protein CASSDPTTVQDQNTEAFF.

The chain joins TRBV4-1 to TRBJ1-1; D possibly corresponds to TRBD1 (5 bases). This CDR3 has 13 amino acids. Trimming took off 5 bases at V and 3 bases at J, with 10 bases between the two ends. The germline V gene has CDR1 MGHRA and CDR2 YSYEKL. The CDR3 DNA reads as TGCGCCAGCAGCGTCAGGGAGGACACTGAAGCTTTCTTT. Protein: CASSVREDTEAFF.

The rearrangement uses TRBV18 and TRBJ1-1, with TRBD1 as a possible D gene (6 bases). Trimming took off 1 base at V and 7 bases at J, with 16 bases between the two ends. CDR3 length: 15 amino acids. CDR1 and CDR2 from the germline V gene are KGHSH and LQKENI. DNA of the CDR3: TGTGCCAGCTCACCACTCGGGTTGGGGGCAGGTGAAGCTTTCTTT. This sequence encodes CASSPLGLGAGEAFF.

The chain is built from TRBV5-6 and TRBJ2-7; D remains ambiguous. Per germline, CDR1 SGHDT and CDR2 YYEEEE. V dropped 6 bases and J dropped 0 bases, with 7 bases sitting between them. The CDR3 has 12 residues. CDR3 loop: CASMGSSYEQYF. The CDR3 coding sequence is TGTGCCAGCATGGGCAGCTCCTACGAGCAGTACTTC.

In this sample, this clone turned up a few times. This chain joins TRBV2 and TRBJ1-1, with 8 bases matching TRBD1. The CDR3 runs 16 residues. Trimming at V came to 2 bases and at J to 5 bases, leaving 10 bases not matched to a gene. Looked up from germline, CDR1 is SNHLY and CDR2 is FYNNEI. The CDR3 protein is CASSEWGQGAGTEAFF. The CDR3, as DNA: TGTGCCAGCAGTGAATGGGGGCAGGGGGCCGGGACTGAAGCTTTCTTT.

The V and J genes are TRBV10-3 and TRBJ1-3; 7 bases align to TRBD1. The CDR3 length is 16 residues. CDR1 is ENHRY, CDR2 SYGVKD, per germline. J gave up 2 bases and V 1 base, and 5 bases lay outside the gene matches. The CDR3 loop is CAISEFIQGTGNTIYF. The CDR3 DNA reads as TGTGCCATCAGTGAGTTCATACAGGGGACTGGAAACACCATATATTTT.

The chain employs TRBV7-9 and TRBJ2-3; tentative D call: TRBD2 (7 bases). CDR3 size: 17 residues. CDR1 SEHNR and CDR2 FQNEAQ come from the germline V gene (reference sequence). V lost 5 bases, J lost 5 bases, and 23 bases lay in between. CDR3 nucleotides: TGTGCCAGCAGCCAACGGAGGGGAGGGGGGGCCAGAGATACGCAGTATTTT. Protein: CASSQRRGGGARDTQYF.

CDR3 residues: CASSEGLRTAFF. The CDR3 DNA reads TGTGCCAGCAGTGAAGGGTTGAGGACCGCTTTCTTT. The chain couples TRBV6-1 to TRBJ1-1; no firm D call. The germline V gene encodes CDR1 MNHNS and CDR2 SASEGT. V was shortened by 1 base and J by 11 bases, with 11 bases between the two germline ends. The CDR3 has 12 amino acids.

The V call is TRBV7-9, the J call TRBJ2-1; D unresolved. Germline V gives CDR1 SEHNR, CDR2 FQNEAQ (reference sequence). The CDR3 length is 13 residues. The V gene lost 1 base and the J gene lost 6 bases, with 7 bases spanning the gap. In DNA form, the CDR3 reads TGTGCCAGCAGCTTAGTAGGGTTCAATGAGCAGTTCTTC. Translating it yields CASSLVGFNEQFF.

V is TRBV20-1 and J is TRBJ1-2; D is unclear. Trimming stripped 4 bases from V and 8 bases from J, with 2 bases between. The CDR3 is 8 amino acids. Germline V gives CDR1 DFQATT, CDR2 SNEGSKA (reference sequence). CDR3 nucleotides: TGCAGTGCTACCGGCTACACCTTC. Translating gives CSATGYTF.

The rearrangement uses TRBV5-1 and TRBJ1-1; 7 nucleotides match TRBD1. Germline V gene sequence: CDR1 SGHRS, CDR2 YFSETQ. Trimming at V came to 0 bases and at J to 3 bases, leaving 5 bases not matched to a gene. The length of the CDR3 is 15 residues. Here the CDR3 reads CASSLEGAGYTEAFF. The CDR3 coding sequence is TGCGCCAGCAGCTTGGAGGGGGCGGGGTACACTGAAGCTTTCTTT.

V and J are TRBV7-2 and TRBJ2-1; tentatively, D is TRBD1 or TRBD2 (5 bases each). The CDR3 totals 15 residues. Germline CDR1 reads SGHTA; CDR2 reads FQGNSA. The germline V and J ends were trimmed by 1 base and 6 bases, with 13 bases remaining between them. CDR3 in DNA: TGTGCCAGCAGCTTAGTATTCGGGGCCCTCAATGAGCAGTTCTTC. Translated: CASSLVFGALNEQFF.

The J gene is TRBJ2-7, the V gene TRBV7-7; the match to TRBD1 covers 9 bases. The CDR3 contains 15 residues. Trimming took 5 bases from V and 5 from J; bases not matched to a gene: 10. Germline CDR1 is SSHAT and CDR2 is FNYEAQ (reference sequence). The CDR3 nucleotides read TGTGCCAGCAGCCAAGGGACAGGGTCTTCCCACGAGCAGTACTTC. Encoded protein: CASSQGTGSSHEQYF.

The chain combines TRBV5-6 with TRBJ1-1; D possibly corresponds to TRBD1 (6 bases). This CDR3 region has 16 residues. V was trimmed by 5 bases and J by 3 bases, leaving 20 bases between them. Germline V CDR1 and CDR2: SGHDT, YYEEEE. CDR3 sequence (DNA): TGTGCCAGCAGAAGGCTAACAGGGCCCGCTGACACTGAAGCTTTCTTT. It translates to CASRRLTGPADTEAFF.

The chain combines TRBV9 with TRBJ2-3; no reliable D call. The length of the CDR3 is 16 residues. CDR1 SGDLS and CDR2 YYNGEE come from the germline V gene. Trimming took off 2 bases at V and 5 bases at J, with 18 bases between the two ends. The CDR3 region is CASSVGRDWVGDTQYF. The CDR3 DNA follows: TGTGCCAGCAGCGTTGGACGCGACTGGGTGGGAGATACGCAGTATTTT.

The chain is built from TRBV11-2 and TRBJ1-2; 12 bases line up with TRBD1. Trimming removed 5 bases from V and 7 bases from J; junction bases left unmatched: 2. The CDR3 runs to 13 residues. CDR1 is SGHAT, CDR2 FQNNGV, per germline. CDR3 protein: CASSPGQGAGYTF. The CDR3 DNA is TGTGCCAGCAGCCCGGGACAGGGGGCTGGCTACACCTTC.

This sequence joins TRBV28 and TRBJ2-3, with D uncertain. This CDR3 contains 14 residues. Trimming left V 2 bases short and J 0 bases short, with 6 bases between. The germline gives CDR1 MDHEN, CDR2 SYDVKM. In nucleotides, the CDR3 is TGTGCCAGCAGTTTAGCGAGAAGCACAGATACGCAGTATTTT. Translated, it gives CASSLARSTDTQYF. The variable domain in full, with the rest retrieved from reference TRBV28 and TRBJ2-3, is DVKVTQSSRYLVKRTGEKVFLECVQDMDHENMFWYRQDPGLGLRLIYFSYDVKMKEKGDIPEGYSVSREKKERFSLILESASTNQTSMYLCASSLARSTDTQYFGPGTRLTVL.